The 24 T cell receptor beta chains given below trace back to one sample, sequenced in a study of spatial heterogeneity in lung cancer. Time point given: sample taken at primary tumor resection. From the 5' RACE reads, TCRdb called clonotypes with MiXCR, one entry per CDR3 protein. The sample lists about 80,000 distinct CDR3 sequences, approximately 8% seen once, with about 7% in the top ten. The sample in question was PBMCs, obtained at surgery. The receptors shown here come from a male donor with early-stage non-small cell lung cancer.

V gene TRBV7-9 combines with J gene TRBJ1-1; D gene ambiguous. There are 16 residues in the CDR3. Germline CDR1 is SEHNR and CDR2 is FQNEAQ (reference sequence). V lost 1 base, J lost 3 bases, and 15 bases lay in between. In DNA form, the CDR3 reads TGTGCCAGCAGCTTAGGGCCCGGAGGGCGCTACACTGAAGCTTTCTTT. Its protein product is CASSLGPGGRYTEAFF.

As DNA, the CDR3 is TGCAGTGCTCCATGGACAGGGTACGCTTTCTTT. It is translated as CSAPWTGYAFF. The rearrangement links TRBV20-1 to TRBJ1-1; 8 nucleotides line up with TRBD1. With 5 bases clipped from V and 11 bases from J, the junction kept 7 bases outside the gene matches. CDR3 length equals 11 residues. Germline V lookup: CDR1 DFQATT, CDR2 SNEGSKA (reference sequence).

This clonotype showed up many times. The chain links TRBV14 to TRBJ1-2; no definite D call. V gave up 0 bases and J gave up 4 bases, with 6 bases separating them. The germline V gene encodes CDR1 SGHDN and CDR2 FVKESK. The CDR3 is 13 amino acids. CDR3 DNA: TGTGCCAGCAGCCAAGACCGCATCTATGGCTACACCTTC. Translated, it gives CASSQDRIYGYTF.

This clonotype occurred a few times. The V gene is TRBV18, the J gene TRBJ2-3; a possible D gene is TRBD2 (6 bases). Germline V gene lookup returns CDR1 KGHSH and CDR2 LQKENI. This CDR3 comprises 15 residues. Trimming took 3 bases from V and 3 from J, leaving 13 bases between them. CDR3 loop: CASSPRLVSTDTQYF. The CDR3 DNA reads TGTGCCAGCTCACCCCGACTAGTTTCGACAGATACGCAGTATTTT.

This clonotype occurred many times. The V and J genes are TRBV6-5 and TRBJ2-1; a weak D match, TRBD2 (6 bases). V lost 4 bases to trimming and J lost 3 bases, with 7 bases between them. The CDR3 runs to 13 residues. CDR1 MNHEY and CDR2 SVGAGI come from the germline V gene. The CDR3 coding sequence is TGTGCCAGCAGTTGGGACTTCTACAATGAGCAGTTCTTC. Its protein product is CASSWDFYNEQFF.

This clonotype has more than one count but fewer than ten. The CDR3 DNA follows: TGTGCCAGCATTAGCAGGGGGACCGGGGAGCTGTTTTTT. It encodes CASISRGTGELFF. V and J are TRBV27 and TRBJ2-2; the match to TRBD1 covers 7 bases. The length of the CDR3 is 13 residues. Germline-derived CDR1 and CDR2 are MNHEY and SMNVEV (reference sequence). V trimming: 7 bases; J trimming: 5 bases; junction bases outside the gene matches: 4.

The chain combines TRBV29-1 with TRBJ2-1; TRBD2 matches at 10 bases. After removal of 0 bases from V and 2 bases from J, the junction contained 7 bases not matched to a gene. This CDR3 has 17 amino acids. Germline lookup yields CDR1 SQVTM and CDR2 ANQGSEA. The chain's CDR3 is CSVEDPASGRAYNEQFF. The CDR3 nucleotides are TGCAGCGTTGAAGATCCCGCTAGCGGGAGAGCCTACAATGAGCAGTTCTTC.

The CDR3, as DNA: TGTGCCAGCAGCTTAGCTAGCGGGAGTATCACCGGGGAGCTGTTTTTT. Translation gives CASSLASGSITGELFF. The rearrangement joins TRBV7-9 to TRBJ2-2, with TRBD2 identical over 9 bases. The CDR3 spans 16 residues. Germline trimming cut 0 bases from V and 4 bases from J; bases unmatched to any gene: 3. Germline CDR1 SEHNR, CDR2 FQNEAQ (reference sequence).

The chain employs TRBV5-1 and TRBJ2-5, with 10 positions matching TRBD1. V shed 4 bases and J 4 bases; nucleotides not matched to a gene: 13. CDR1 is SGHRS and CDR2 is YFSETQ in the germline V gene. This CDR3 has 17 amino acids. The CDR3 DNA is TGCGCCAGCAGCCTAGGACAGGGGGGATCCCTCCGAGAGACCCAGTACTTC. Translation gives CASSLGQGGSLRETQYF.

This clonotype was seen a handful of times. This CDR3 reads CASSLDRGLVEQYF. Written as DNA, the CDR3 is TGCGCCAGCAGCTTGGATAGGGGGCTAGTCGAGCAGTACTTC. V and J are TRBV5-1 and TRBJ2-7, with TRBD1 matching 7 bases. J was trimmed by 6 bases and V by 0 bases; bases with no gene match: 6. In germline, CDR1 is SGHRS, CDR2 YFSETQ. CDR3 size: 14 residues. The variable domain in full, with the rest retrieved from reference TRBV5-1 and TRBJ2-7, is KAGVTQTPRYLIKTRGQQVTLSCSPISGHRSVSWYQQTPGQGLQFLFEYFSETQRNKGNFPGRFSGRQFSNSRSEMNVSTLELGDSALYLCASSLDRGLVEQYFGPGTRLTVT.

This clonotype was recorded at least ten times. The chain links TRBV15 to TRBJ1-5, with D possibly TRBD1 on 6 matching bases. V was trimmed by 0 bases and J by 7 bases, leaving 10 bases between them. The germline CDR1 and CDR2 sequences are LNHNV and YYDKDF (reference sequence). This CDR3 spans 14 amino acids. The CDR3 DNA is TGTGCCACCAGCAGAGATTCTCAGGGGCAGCCCCAGCATTTT. Translating it yields CATSRDSQGQPQHF.

The chain links TRBV6-1 to TRBJ2-5, with D possibly matching TRBD2 (5 bases). The length of the CDR3 is 15 residues. Germline V CDR1 and CDR2: MNHNS, SASEGT. Trimming shortened V by 3 bases and J by 4 bases, and 15 bases separated the two germline ends. Written as DNA, the CDR3 is TGTGCCAGCAGTGAGATTGGAGGATTGCGAGAGACCCAGTACTTC. This gives the protein CASSEIGGLRETQYF.

CDR3 loop: CASSQLMNTEAFF. CDR3 nucleotide sequence: TGTGCCAGCAGCCAACTGATGAACACTGAAGCTTTCTTT. The genes are TRBV3-1 and TRBJ1-1; D uncertain. V was shortened by 2 bases and J by 0 bases, with 4 bases between the two germline ends. Germline CDR1 is LGHDT and CDR2 is YNNKEL (reference sequence). The CDR3 has 13 amino acids.

This clonotype turned up a few times. This chain uses TRBV7-8 with TRBJ2-2; tentatively, D is TRBD1 or TRBD2 (5 bases each). CDR1 and CDR2 from the germline V gene are SGHVS and FQNEAQ. Trimming pared 1 base from V and 6 bases from J, leaving 12 bases between. The CDR3 covers 15 residues. The CDR3 nucleotides read TGTGCCAGCAGCTTAGGAGGGGAAGGAGCCGGGGAGCTGTTTTTT. This sequence encodes CASSLGGEGAGELFF.

This clonotype was detected ten times or more. The chain carries TRBV7-9 and TRBJ2-7; the D gene is possibly TRBD2 (5 bases). CDR1 is SEHNR, CDR2 FQNEAQ, per germline (reference sequence). CDR3 size: 14 residues. Trimming stripped 2 bases from V and 4 bases from J, with 12 bases between. CDR3 in DNA: TGTGCCAGCAGCTTAAGGGAGCTGGGGTACGAGCAGTACTTC. Translation: CASSLRELGYEQYF.

This clonotype was picked up a small number of times. The rearrangement links TRBV19 to TRBJ1-4; D may be TRBD1 (6 bases). From germline, CDR1 is LNHDA and CDR2 SQIVND (reference sequence). The length of the CDR3 is 14 residues. Trimming removed 7 bases at V and 8 bases at J, with 17 bases between. The CDR3 loop is CASTLDRTDEKLFF. The CDR3 DNA sequence: TGTGCCAGTACTTTAGACAGGACGGACGAAAAACTGTTTTTT.

This clonotype appeared many times. The chain uses TRBV3-1 and TRBJ2-3; unclear D gene. V was trimmed by 4 bases and J by 0 bases, leaving 14 bases between them. Germline values: CDR1 LGHDT, CDR2 YNNKEL (reference sequence). There are 16 residues in the CDR3. The CDR3 loop is CASSLRVQTSTDTQYF. CDR3 in DNA: TGTGCCAGCAGCCTTCGTGTGCAAACTAGCACAGATACGCAGTATTTT.

This clonotype was counted between two and nine times. The genes are TRBV12-3 or TRBV12-4 and TRBJ2-6; no clear D. Trimming stripped 5 bases from V and 0 bases from J, with 8 bases between. The CDR3 has 15 amino acids. CDR3 sequence reads: CASSPRLSGANVLTF. CDR3 DNA: TGTGCCAGCAGTCCCCGACTCTCTGGGGCCAACGTCCTGACTTTC.

This clonotype was counted ten times or more. This sequence joins TRBV14 and TRBJ2-1; 8 nucleotides agree with TRBD1. CDR3 length: 15 residues. J gave up 3 bases and V 0 bases, and 1 base lay outside the gene matches. Per the germline V gene, CDR1 is SGHDN and CDR2 is FVKESK. CDR3 loop: CASSQDGQGYNEQFF. The CDR3 nucleotides read TGTGCCAGCAGCCAAGACGGACAGGGCTACAATGAGCAGTTCTTC. The full variable domain, completed using reference TRBV14 and TRBJ2-1, is EAGVTQFPSHSVIEKGQTVTLRCDPISGHDNLYWYRRVMGKEIKFLLHFVKESKQDESGMPNNRFLAERTGGTYSTLKVQPAELEDSGVYFCASSQDGQGYNEQFFGPGTRLTVL.

In this sample, this clonotype turned up a few times. V and J are TRBV27 and TRBJ2-3; 9 bases are shared with TRBD2. CDR1 is MNHEY, CDR2 SMNVEV, per germline (reference sequence). CDR3 length: 14 amino acids. Losses at the gene ends were 2 bases for V and 8 bases for J; bases not matched to a gene: 5. CDR3 residues: CASSLLAGRGTQYF. The CDR3 DNA sequence: TGTGCCAGCAGTTTACTAGCGGGGCGGGGTACGCAGTATTTT.

This clonotype has at least ten counts. The rearrangement uses TRBV25-1 and TRBJ1-1; no clear D. The length of the CDR3 is 14 residues. CDR1 MGHDK and CDR2 SYGVNS come from the germline V gene. Trimming left V 2 bases short and J 10 bases short, with 17 bases between. The DNA of the CDR3 is TGTGCCAGCAGTGAACCCGGCGCAATCGTGAGAGCTTTCTTT. Translating it yields CASSEPGAIVRAFF.

The DNA of the CDR3 is TGTGCCAGTCGGGAGGAGAATCAGCCCCAGCATTTT. This translates into CASREENQPQHF. The gene calls are TRBV19 and TRBJ1-5; D remains unclear. Germline V gives CDR1 LNHDA, CDR2 SQIVND (reference sequence). The CDR3 contains 12 residues. V lost 8 bases and J 4 bases, leaving 9 bases between the germline ends.

The V call is TRBV19, the J call TRBJ2-1; TRBD2 is a possible D gene (5 bases). There are 15 residues in the CDR3. Germline-derived CDR1 and CDR2 are LNHDA and SQIVND (reference sequence). V lost 3 bases and J lost 4, with 13 bases in between. This CDR3 reads CASSIGTTIYNEQFF. The DNA of the CDR3 is TGTGCCAGTAGTATCGGAACGACTATTTACAATGAGCAGTTCTTC.

This clonotype was counted a single time. A much larger clone differs from this one at a single base, so this may be a read error. The V call is TRBV12-3 or TRBV12-4, the J call TRBJ1-1; D remains ambiguous. This CDR3 has 18 residues. Deletions cut 2 bases from V and 1 base from J, with 20 bases between. CDR3 nucleotide sequence: TGTGCCAGCAGTTTATCGTTGTGGAGCCTCAGCAGGAACACTGAAGCTTTCTTT. Translating gives CASSLSLWSLSRNTEAFF.